A single sample gave rise to the 2 T cell receptor beta chains below, sequenced in a study of blood T cell repertoires in COVID-19. Here immunoSEQ multiplex PCR was the method, and the copy in TCRdb shows in-frame clones only, minus some. The table records over 400,000 clones, approximately 83% of them present only once. The sample comprised peripheral blood. These TCRs come from a human donor in a cohort sampled during active COVID-19.

This clone has just a few counts. The chain is built from TRBV7-8 and TRBJ1-5, with 8 bases identical to TRBD1. CDR3 length: 17 residues. CDR1 and CDR2 (germline): SGHVS, FQNEAQ. With V trimmed by 5 bases and J by 0 bases, 9 bases remained unmatched. CDR3 sequence reads: CASSPGTGLVSNQPQHF. CDR3 sequence (DNA): TGTGCCAGCAGCCCCGGGACAGGTCTAGTTAGCAATCAGCCCCAGCATTTT.

The chain recombines TRBV6-2 or TRBV6-3 with TRBJ2-5, with D perhaps matching TRBD2 (5 bases). The germline V gene encodes CDR1 MNHEY and CDR2 SVGEGT. Trimming shortened V by 2 bases and J by 3 bases, and 19 bases separated the two germline ends. The CDR3 is made up of 17 amino acids. The CDR3 protein is CASSYGRNAEVKETQYF. The CDR3 DNA reads TGTGCCAGCAGTTACGGTAGGAACGCGGAGGTAAAAGAGACCCAGTACTTC.